The entry below describes one T cell receptor (beta chain). These data originate in a study of T cells after yellow fever vaccination. TCRdb recomputed calls from the 5' RACE reads with MiXCR, one row per CDR3 protein. Here the sample spans about 99,000 distinct CDR3 sequences, approximately 5.5% being singletons. The germline CDR1 and CDR2 sequences are SGHRS and YFSETQ. This CDR3 has 15 amino acids. V gave up 0 bases and J gave up 8 bases, with 15 bases separating them. This material consisted of CD8+ T cells sorted from PBMCs, taken 10 days after the yellow fever booster vaccination. The sequence derives from a man aged 18 to 30 who received the YFV17D yellow fever vaccine. The V and J genes are TRBV5-1 and TRBJ2-1, with D perhaps assigned TRBD1 or TRBD2 (5 bases each). This chain's CDR3 is CASSLGGTSWDEQFF. The CDR3 region has the DNA TGCGCCAGCAGCTTGGGGGGGACCTCCTGGGATGAGCAGTTCTTC.